A single sample is the source of the 31 T cell receptor beta chains below, sequenced in a study of cytomegalovirus exposure and HLA in healthy donors. The PCR ran on 60 Vbeta and 13 Jbeta primers. Here immunoSEQ multiplex PCR was the method, and the copy in TCRdb shows in-frame clones only, minus some. The sample records nearly 110,000 clones, around 75% being singletons. Specimen: PBMCs. These receptors were collected from a female donor in good health and CMV-seronegative.

The chain is built from TRBV2 and TRBJ2-7, with a weak D call TRBD2 (7 bases). With 2 bases removed from V and 6 bases from J, the gap between germline ends came to 14 bases. The CDR3 length is 14 residues. The germline V gene encodes CDR1 SNHLY and CDR2 FYNNEI. CDR3 region: CASSERGAEGEQYF. The CDR3 DNA is TGTGCCAGCAGTGAACGGGGGGCAGAAGGCGAGCAGTACTTC. The full variable domain, in which reference TRBV2 and TRBJ2-7 provide the parts outside the CDR3, is EPEVTQTPSHQVTQMGQEVILRCVPISNHLYFYWYRQILGQKVEFLVSFYNNEISEKSEIFDDQFSVERPDGSNFTLKIRSTKLEDSAMYFCASSERGAEGEQYFGPGTRLTVT.

The chain uses TRBV28 and TRBJ1-5, with 8 bases that match TRBD1. Trimming cost V 3 bases and J 0 bases; bases outside gene matches: 13. This CDR3 has 19 amino acids. Germline V gene data show CDR1 as MDHEN and CDR2 as SYDVKM. The CDR3, as DNA: TGTGCCAGCAGTTTTTGGGGCAGGGGGCGCGGGTATAGCAATCAGCCCCAGCATTTT. Translation: CASSFWGRGRGYSNQPQHF.

Remarks on this clone: In the same sample, other DNA sequences code for this CDR3. The chain carries TRBV19 and TRBJ2-1; 10 nucleotides agree with TRBD2. Germline CDR1 is LNHDA and CDR2 is SQIVND (reference sequence). CDR3 length: 15 amino acids. V lost 5 bases to trimming and J lost 3 bases; unmatched junction nucleotides: 4. The CDR3: CASSSRTSGYNEQFF. CDR3 in DNA: TGTGCCAGTAGTTCACGGACTAGCGGCTACAATGAGCAGTTCTTC. The full variable domain, with the rest looked up from reference TRBV19 and TRBJ2-1, is DGGITQSPKYLFRKEGQNVTLSCEQNLNHDAMYWYRQDPGQGLRLIYYSQIVNDFQKGDIAEGYSVSREKKESFPLTVTSAQKNPTAFYLCASSSRTSGYNEQFFGPGTRLTVL.

The chain combines TRBV4-2 with TRBJ2-2; 9 bases map to TRBD2. The CDR3 totals 17 residues. Per the germline V gene, CDR1 is LGHNA and CDR2 is YNFKEQ. V shed 0 bases and J 4 bases; nucleotides not matched to a gene: 6. In nucleotides, the CDR3 is TGTGCCAGCAGCCAAGATGGGCTAGCGGGAACCACCGGGGAGCTGTTTTTT. Protein: CASSQDGLAGTTGELFF.

Turning to this clone: Compared with germline, one end of the junction differs, possibly owing to a read error. J is TRBJ1-5 and V is TRBV7-9, with TRBD1 matching 10 bases. Germline loops: CDR1 SEHNR, CDR2 FQNEAQ (reference sequence). The CDR3 is 12 amino acids. The CDR3 DNA sequence: TGTTCCAGTTCGACAGGGGGCCAGCCCCAGCATTTT. Its translation: CSSSTGGQPQHF.

This clone was observed a handful of times. The chain recombines TRBV13 with TRBJ1-2; TRBD1 matches 9 bases. Per germline, CDR1 PRHDT and CDR2 FYEKMQ (reference sequence). V gave up 4 bases and J gave up 7 bases; unmatched junction bases: 7. This CDR3 has 14 amino acids. The CDR3 protein is CASSSGQGHAGYTF. The CDR3 DNA follows: TGTGCCAGCAGCTCAGGACAGGGGCACGCTGGCTACACCTTC.

The chain joins TRBV9 to TRBJ2-1; TRBD2 agrees at 7 bases. After removal of 8 bases from V and 8 bases from J, the junction contained 10 bases not matched to a gene. CDR1 is SGDLS, CDR2 YYNGEE, per germline. This CDR3 has 13 residues. The CDR3 DNA follows: TGTGCCAGTACCGGGACTATTACTCATGAGCAGTTCTTC. Its translation is CASTGTITHEQFF.

The chain couples TRBV15 to TRBJ1-1; TRBD1 agrees at 10 bases. Looked up from germline, CDR1 is LNHNV and CDR2 is YYDKDF (reference sequence). V shed 5 bases and J 1 base; nucleotides not matched to a gene: 4. The CDR3 sequence is 15 residues long. CDR3 sequence (DNA): TGTGCCACCAGCGTCCGGGACAGGGGGAACACTGAAGCTTTCTTT. This encodes CATSVRDRGNTEAFF.

This sequence joins TRBV4-2 and TRBJ2-7; 9 positions match TRBD2. Germline-derived CDR1 and CDR2 are LGHNA and YNFKEQ. The V and J ends lost 0 bases and 2 bases, in that order; junction bases with no gene match: 14. The CDR3 runs to 19 residues. This chain's CDR3 is CASSQDVMASGEGTYEQYF. The CDR3 DNA is TGTGCCAGCAGCCAAGATGTCATGGCTAGCGGGGAGGGAACCTACGAGCAGTACTTC.

The chain is built from TRBV5-4 and TRBJ2-3; TRBD2 matches at 8 bases. The CDR3 has 18 residues. The ends lost 4 bases at V and 2 bases at J; junction bases unmatched: 15. CDR1 SGHNT and CDR2 YYREEE come from the germline V gene (reference sequence). The CDR3 DNA reads TGTGCCAGCAGCGCCCTGATGGAAGTAGCGGGGACCACAGATACGCAGTATTTT. Encoded protein: CASSALMEVAGTTDTQYF.

This clone was seen at least ten times. The rearrangement links TRBV4-3 to TRBJ2-1; weak D call: TRBD2 (6 bases). Germline V gene data show CDR1 as LGHNA and CDR2 as YSLEER. V lost 0 bases, J lost 7 bases, and 22 bases lay in between. The CDR3 loop spans 18 amino acids. As DNA, the CDR3 is TGCGCCAGCAGCCAAGATATAGGGGCTAGGGCTGGAGGGAATGAGCAGTTCTTC. Its protein product is CASSQDIGARAGGNEQFF.

CDR3 residues: CASSSPWQGASYEQYF. CDR3 bases: TGTGCCAGCAGTTCCCCCTGGCAGGGGGCCTCCTACGAGCAGTACTTC. This rearrangement joins TRBV28 to TRBJ2-7, with 8 bases lining up with TRBD1. The CDR3 is 16 residues long. CDR1 and CDR2 (germline): MDHEN, SYDVKM. V shed 4 bases, J shed 0 bases, and the junction held 8 bases outside the gene matches.

J is TRBJ1-5 and V is TRBV6-1; TRBD1 matches at 8 bases. V was clipped by 4 bases and J by 6 bases; unmatched bases: 5. Per the germline V gene, CDR1 is MNHNS and CDR2 is SASEGT. The CDR3 loop spans 14 amino acids. The CDR3 loop reads CASSGQGISQPQHF. The CDR3 DNA reads TGTGCCAGCAGTGGACAGGGGATCAGTCAGCCCCAGCATTTT.

The chain couples TRBV15 to TRBJ2-3; TRBD2 is a possible D gene (5 bases). CDR1 is LNHNV, CDR2 YYDKDF, per germline (reference sequence). The CDR3 extends over 16 amino acids. Trimming took 5 bases from V and 1 from J, leaving 16 bases between them. CDR3 DNA sequence: TGTGCCACCAGCCCGTATGGGGAGTCGGGCACAGATACGCAGTATTTT. It is translated as CATSPYGESGTDTQYF.

The V call is TRBV11-2, the J call TRBJ1-1; D perhaps matches TRBD1 (6 bases). Trimming pared 7 bases from V and 5 bases from J, leaving 17 bases between. Germline CDR1 SGHAT, CDR2 FQNNGV. The CDR3 is 14 residues long. The CDR3 reads CASTLGGGVTEAFF. In nucleotides, the CDR3 is TGTGCCAGCACCCTAGGGGGGGGAGTTACTGAAGCTTTCTTT.

DNA of the CDR3: TGTGCCAGCAGCTCATACAAGTCGGGGGGCAATCAGCCCCAGCATTTT. As protein: CASSSYKSGGNQPQHF. This chain links TRBV7-9 with TRBJ1-5; D possibly corresponds to TRBD1 (5 bases). Germline V gene data show CDR1 as SEHNR and CDR2 as FQNEAQ (reference sequence). The CDR3 has 16 amino acids. The V gene lost 4 bases and the J gene lost 2 bases, with 15 bases spanning the gap.

The chain combines TRBV15 with TRBJ2-5; D might be TRBD2 (5 bases). Deletions cut 1 base from V and 5 bases from J, with 5 bases between. The CDR3 totals 12 residues. Per the germline V gene, CDR1 is LNHNV and CDR2 is YYDKDF (reference sequence). The CDR3 region is CATSRGEETQYF. CDR3 in DNA: TGTGCCACCAGCAGAGGGGAGGAGACCCAGTACTTC.

The rearrangement uses TRBV11-2 and TRBJ2-7, with D possibly matching TRBD2 (6 bases). Germline CDR1 is SGHAT and CDR2 is FQNNGV. CDR3 length: 15 amino acids. The V end lost 1 base, the J end lost 3 bases, and 13 bases lay between the germline ends. The CDR3 DNA reads as TGTGCCAGCAGCTTAGTAGTGCGGGGTGGCTACGAGCAGTACTTC. Protein: CASSLVVRGGYEQYF.

In this sample, this clone turned up a few times. The chain couples TRBV7-6 to TRBJ1-1; no clear D gene. Trimming left V 7 bases short and J 0 bases short, with 9 bases between. The CDR3 extends over 13 amino acids. Germline assignment: CDR1 SGHVS and CDR2 FNYEAQ. The CDR3 region has the DNA TGTGCCAGCACCTTGGCCGTGAACACTGAAGCTTTCTTT. Its translation: CASTLAVNTEAFF.

This chain links TRBV7-2 with TRBJ2-6; TRBD1 matches 9 bases. Germline trimming cut 0 bases from V and 1 base from J; bases unmatched to any gene: 4. The germline V gene encodes CDR1 SGHTA and CDR2 FQGNSA. The CDR3 contains 18 residues. CDR3 protein: CASSLAGTGLSGANVLTF. In DNA form, the CDR3 reads TGTGCCAGCAGCTTAGCGGGGACAGGGTTATCTGGGGCCAACGTCCTGACTTTC. Variable domain in full (rest from reference TRBV7-2 and TRBJ2-6): GAGVSQSPSNKVTEKGKDVELRCDPISGHTALYWYRQSLGQGLEFLIYFQGNSAPDKSGLPSDRFSAERTGGSVSTLTIQRTQQEDSAVYLCASSLAGTGLSGANVLTFGAGSRLTVL.

This chain joins TRBV2 and TRBJ2-1; 7 bases map to TRBD2. Germline V gene lookup returns CDR1 SNHLY and CDR2 FYNNEI. The V gene end was trimmed by 7 bases and the J gene end by 2 bases; junction bases not matched to a gene: 5. The CDR3 runs 14 residues. The CDR3 DNA follows: TGTGCCAGCACAGGCGGGGGTACCTACAATGAGCAGTTCTTC. Residues: CASTGGGTYNEQFF.

The V and J genes are TRBV27 and TRBJ2-7, with a possible D match to TRBD2 (6 bases). The CDR3 length is 16 residues. Trimming took 3 bases from V and 5 from J, leaving 20 bases between them. Germline values: CDR1 MNHEY, CDR2 SMNVEV (reference sequence). The CDR3: CASSFGDGRGRNEQYF. CDR3 nucleotide sequence: TGTGCCAGCAGTTTTGGGGACGGGAGAGGGAGGAACGAGCAGTACTTC.

The chain uses TRBV6-6 and TRBJ1-1, with D hard to call. This CDR3 spans 16 amino acids. Deletions cut 2 bases from V and 0 bases from J, with 13 bases between. CDR1 is MNHNY, CDR2 SVGAGI, per germline (reference sequence). CDR3 nucleotide sequence: TGTGCCAGCAGTTACCCCGCTGGGCAGTTGAACACTGAAGCTTTCTTT. Its translation is CASSYPAGQLNTEAFF.

The V call is TRBV7-9, the J call TRBJ2-1; 8 bases line up with TRBD2. V was clipped by 4 bases and J by 7 bases; unmatched bases: 15. In germline, CDR1 is SEHNR, CDR2 FQNEAQ (reference sequence). This CDR3 has 17 residues. The CDR3 DNA reads as TGTGCCAGCAGCTCGCCTCTGTCGGGAGGGCCTAGGAATGAGCAGTTCTTC. Translation gives CASSSPLSGGPRNEQFF. Based on the CDR3 plus reference TRBV7-9 and TRBJ2-1, the full variable domain is DTGVSQNPRHKITKRGQNVTFRCDPISEHNRLYWYRQTLGQGPEFLTYFQNEAQLEKSRLLSDRFSAERPKGSFSTLEIQRTEQGDSAMYLCASSSPLSGGPRNEQFFGPGTRLTVL.

The genes are TRBV11-2 and TRBJ1-1; D not resolved. Germline values: CDR1 SGHAT, CDR2 FQNNGV. Trimming pared 4 bases from V and 1 base from J, leaving 7 bases between. The CDR3 is 13 amino acids. In DNA form, the CDR3 reads TGTGCCAGCAGCTCACAGCCGAACACTGAAGCTTTCTTT. Its protein product is CASSSQPNTEAFF. Supplemented by reference TRBV11-2 and TRBJ1-1, the full variable domain reads EAGVAQSPRYKIIEKRQSVAFWCNPISGHATLYWYQQILGQGPKLLIQFQNNGVVDDSQLPKDRFSAERLKGVDSTLKIQPAKLEDSAVYLCASSSQPNTEAFFGQGTRLTVV.

Notes on this clone: Other nucleotide sequences in the sample specify the same CDR3. This chain connects TRBV7-2 to TRBJ2-7, with 8 nucleotides matching TRBD1. Germline V CDR1 and CDR2: SGHTA, FQGNSA. The CDR3 runs 15 residues. V lost 5 bases to trimming and J lost 4 bases; unmatched junction nucleotides: 10. The DNA for the CDR3 is TGTGCCAGCAGCAGACAAGGGGACAGGACTTACGAGCAGTACTTC. Translation: CASSRQGDRTYEQYF.

This rearrangement joins TRBV7-2 to TRBJ2-7; TRBD2 aligns across 9 bases. The CDR3 has 16 amino acids. After removal of 1 base from V and 0 bases from J, the junction contained 4 bases not matched to a gene. CDR1 and CDR2 from the germline V gene are SGHTA and FQGNSA. CDR3 bases: TGTGCCAGCAGCTTAGTAACTAGCGGGTCCTCCTACGAGCAGTACTTC. Translation: CASSLVTSGSSYEQYF.

In DNA, the CDR3 is TGTGCCATCAGTGAGTCCCGGACTAGCGGCGCCTACGAGCAGTACTTC. Translating gives CAISESRTSGAYEQYF. The genes are TRBV10-3 and TRBJ2-7; 10 nucleotides match TRBD2. The V gene end was trimmed by 0 bases and the J gene end by 2 bases; junction bases not matched to a gene: 4. CDR1 ENHRY and CDR2 SYGVKD come from the germline V gene. There are 16 residues in the CDR3.

This clone was detected a few times. V is TRBV5-3 and J is TRBJ2-1, with a tentative D call TRBD2 (6 bases). TRBV5-3 is reported as an ORF; its role is uncertain. CDR3 length: 16 amino acids. Trimming took off 4 bases at V and 4 bases at J, with 18 bases between the two ends. In DNA, the CDR3 is TGTGCCAGAAGCCCCCTTGGACTACCTCCTTACAATGAGCAGTTCTTC. Amino acids: CARSPLGLPPYNEQFF.

This chain links TRBV4-1 with TRBJ1-6; 9 bases are shared with TRBD1. Germline V gene data show CDR1 as MGHRA and CDR2 as YSYEKL. The CDR3 extends over 15 amino acids. Trimming at V came to 1 base and at J to 7 bases, leaving 2 bases not matched to a gene. The CDR3 region has the DNA TGCGCCAGCAGCCAAGGACAGGGGGGAAATTCACCCCTCCACTTT. Translated, it gives CASSQGQGGNSPLHF.

The chain recombines TRBV7-2 with TRBJ2-6; D is undetermined. Germline CDR1 reads SGHTA; CDR2 reads FQGNSA. With 5 bases removed from V and 4 bases from J, the gap between germline ends came to 9 bases. The length of the CDR3 is 14 residues. The DNA of the CDR3 is TGTGCCAGCAGCCTCTCTACCGGGGCCAACGTCCTGACTTTC. Translation gives CASSLSTGANVLTF.